This T cell receptor (beta chain) derives from a study of cytomegalovirus exposure and HLA in healthy donors. Study-wide results and limits: In a later analysis, a missense DCLRE1C variant was linked to TCR beta V- and J-gene trimming. A few V segments could not be told apart, such as TRBV6-2 and TRBV6-3, and were left out.

Germline CDR1 reads SNHLY; CDR2 reads FYNNEI. This CDR3 comprises 12 residues. Trimming removed 5 bases at V and 6 bases at J, with 8 bases between. Comment on this clone: Its antigen is unidentified.

Amplification used 60 Vbeta primers and 13 Jbeta primers. Repertoires were generated with immunoSEQ multiplex PCR, while TCRdb's copy carries only in-frame clones and drops some. The sample has about 200,000 clones; around 80% are singletons. The sequence came from a man aged 18 to 30 in good health and CMV-seronegative. The rearrangement links TRBV2 to TRBJ1-3, with a possible D match to TRBD1 (6 bases). The sequenced sample consisted of PBMCs. The CDR3, as DNA: TGTGCCAGCAGTTCAGGGGAAAACACCATATATTTT. This gives the protein CASSSGENTIYF.